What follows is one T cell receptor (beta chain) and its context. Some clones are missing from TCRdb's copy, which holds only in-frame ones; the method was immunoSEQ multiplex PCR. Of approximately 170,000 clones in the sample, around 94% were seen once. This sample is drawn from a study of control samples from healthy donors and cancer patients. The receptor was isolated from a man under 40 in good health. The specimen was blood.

Written as DNA, the CDR3 is TGTGCCAGCAGCCAAGACAGGGGGCGAGAGACCCAGTACTTC. Amino acid sequence: CASSQDRGRETQYF. The chain has TRBV3-1 (or the pseudogene TRBV3-2) and TRBJ2-5; TRBD1 matches at 8 bases. V gave up 0 bases and J gave up 4 bases; unmatched junction bases: 1. The germline V gene encodes CDR1 LGHDT and CDR2 YNNKEL (reference sequence). CDR3 length: 14 residues.